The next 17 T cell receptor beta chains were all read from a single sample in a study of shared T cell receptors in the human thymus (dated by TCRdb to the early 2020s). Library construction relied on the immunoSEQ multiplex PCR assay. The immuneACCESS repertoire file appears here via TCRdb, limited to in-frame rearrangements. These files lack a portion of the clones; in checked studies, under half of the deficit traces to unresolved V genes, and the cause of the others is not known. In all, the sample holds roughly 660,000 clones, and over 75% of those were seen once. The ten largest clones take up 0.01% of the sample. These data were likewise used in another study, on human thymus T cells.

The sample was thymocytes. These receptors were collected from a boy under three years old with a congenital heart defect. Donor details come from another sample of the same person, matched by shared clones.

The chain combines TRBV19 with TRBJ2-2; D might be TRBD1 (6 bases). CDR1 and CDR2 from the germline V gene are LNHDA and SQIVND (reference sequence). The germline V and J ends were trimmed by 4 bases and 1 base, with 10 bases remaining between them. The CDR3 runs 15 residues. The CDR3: CASSNRAQNTGELFF. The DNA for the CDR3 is TGTGCCAGTAGTAACAGGGCCCAGAACACCGGGGAGCTGTTTTTT.

This chain's CDR3 is CATGLINEKLFF. DNA for the CDR3: TGTGCCACGGGACTGATAAATGAAAAACTGTTTTTT. The V gene is TRBV19, the J gene TRBJ1-4; a weak D match, TRBD1 (5 bases). In germline, CDR1 is LNHDA, CDR2 SQIVND (reference sequence). V shed 10 bases and J shed 5 bases, with 11 bases lying between them. This CDR3 comprises 12 residues.

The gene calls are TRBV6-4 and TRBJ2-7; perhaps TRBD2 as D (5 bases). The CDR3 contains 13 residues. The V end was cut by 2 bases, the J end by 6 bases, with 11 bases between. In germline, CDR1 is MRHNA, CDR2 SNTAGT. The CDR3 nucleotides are TGTGCCAGCAGTGACCGAGGGCCGTGCGAGCAGTACTTC. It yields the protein CASSDRGPCEQYF.

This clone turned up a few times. As DNA, the CDR3 is TGTGCCAGCAGCTTAGACAGGGTGAACACTGAAGCTTTCTTT. Its protein product is CASSLDRVNTEAFF. The chain uses TRBV13 and TRBJ1-1; a possible D gene is TRBD1 (6 bases). This CDR3 spans 14 amino acids. Germline CDR1 PRHDT, CDR2 FYEKMQ (reference sequence). V was clipped by 1 base and J by 0 bases, with 6 bases between them.

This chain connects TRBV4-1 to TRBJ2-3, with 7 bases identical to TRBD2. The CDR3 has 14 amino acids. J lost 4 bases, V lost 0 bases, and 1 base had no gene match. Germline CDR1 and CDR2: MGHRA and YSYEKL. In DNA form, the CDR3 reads TGCGCCAGCAGCCAAGATGGGGGGGCAGATACGCAGTATTTT. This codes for CASSQDGGADTQYF.

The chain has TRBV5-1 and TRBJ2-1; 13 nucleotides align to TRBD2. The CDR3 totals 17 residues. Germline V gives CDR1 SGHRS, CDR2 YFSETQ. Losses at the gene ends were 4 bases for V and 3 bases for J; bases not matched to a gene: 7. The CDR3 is CASSAGLAGERYNEQFF. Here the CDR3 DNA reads TGCGCCAGCAGCGCCGGACTAGCGGGAGAACGCTACAATGAGCAGTTCTTC. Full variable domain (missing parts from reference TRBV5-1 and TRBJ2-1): KAGVTQTPRYLIKTRGQQVTLSCSPISGHRSVSWYQQTPGQGLQFLFEYFSETQRNKGNFPGRFSGRQFSNSRSEMNVSTLELGDSALYLCASSAGLAGERYNEQFFGPGTRLTVL.

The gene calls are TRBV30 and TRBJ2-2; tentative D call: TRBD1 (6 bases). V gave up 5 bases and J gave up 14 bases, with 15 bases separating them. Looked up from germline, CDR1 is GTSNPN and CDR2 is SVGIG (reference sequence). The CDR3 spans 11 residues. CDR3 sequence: CAWSATGHLFF. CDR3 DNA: TGTGCCTGGTCAGCCACGGGACACCTGTTTTTT.

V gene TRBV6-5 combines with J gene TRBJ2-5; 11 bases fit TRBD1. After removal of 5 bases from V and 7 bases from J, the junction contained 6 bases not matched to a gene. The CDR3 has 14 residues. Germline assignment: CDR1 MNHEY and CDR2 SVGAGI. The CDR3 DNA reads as TGTGCCAGCAGTCCGGACAGGGGGCGCGGGACCCAGTACTTC. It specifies CASSPDRGRGTQYF.

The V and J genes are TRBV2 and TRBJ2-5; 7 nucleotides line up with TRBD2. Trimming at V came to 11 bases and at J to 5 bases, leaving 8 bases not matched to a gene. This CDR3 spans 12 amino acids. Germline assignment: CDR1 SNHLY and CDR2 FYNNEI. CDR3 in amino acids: CAGPAGRETQYF. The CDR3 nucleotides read TGTGCCGGACCAGCGGGAAGGGAGACCCAGTACTTC. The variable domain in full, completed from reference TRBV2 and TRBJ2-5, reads EPEVTQTPSHQVTQMGQEVILRCVPISNHLYFYWYRQILGQKVEFLVSFYNNEISEKSEIFDDQFSVERPDGSNFTLKIRSTKLEDSAMYFCAGPAGRETQYFGPGTRLLVL.

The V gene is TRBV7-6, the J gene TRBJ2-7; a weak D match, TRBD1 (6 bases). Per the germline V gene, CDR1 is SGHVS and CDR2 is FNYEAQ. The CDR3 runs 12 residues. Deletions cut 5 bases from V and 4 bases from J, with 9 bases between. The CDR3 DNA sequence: TGTGCCAGCAGCCGTCAGGGGTACGAGCAGTACTTC. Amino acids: CASSRQGYEQYF.

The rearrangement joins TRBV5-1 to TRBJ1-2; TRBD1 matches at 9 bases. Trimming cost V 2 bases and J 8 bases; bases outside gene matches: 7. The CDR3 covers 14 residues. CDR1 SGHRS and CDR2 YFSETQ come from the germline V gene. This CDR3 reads CASSFLQGAGGYTF. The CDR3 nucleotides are TGCGCCAGCAGCTTCCTACAGGGGGCGGGCGGCTACACCTTC. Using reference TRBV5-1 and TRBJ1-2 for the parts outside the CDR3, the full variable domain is KAGVTQTPRYLIKTRGQQVTLSCSPISGHRSVSWYQQTPGQGLQFLFEYFSETQRNKGNFPGRFSGRQFSNSRSEMNVSTLELGDSALYLCASSFLQGAGGYTFGSGTRLTVV.

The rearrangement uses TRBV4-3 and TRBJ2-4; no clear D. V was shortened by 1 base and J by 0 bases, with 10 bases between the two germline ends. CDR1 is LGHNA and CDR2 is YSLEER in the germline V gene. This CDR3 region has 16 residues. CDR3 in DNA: TGCGCCAGCAGCCAAGTGGTAGTTGGAGCCAAAAACATTCAGTACTTC. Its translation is CASSQVVVGAKNIQYF.

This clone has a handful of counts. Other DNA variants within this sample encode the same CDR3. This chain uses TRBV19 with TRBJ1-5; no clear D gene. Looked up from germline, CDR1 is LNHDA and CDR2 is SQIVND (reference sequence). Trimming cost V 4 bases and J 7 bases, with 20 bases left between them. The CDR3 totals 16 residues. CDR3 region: CASSTLPGPSGQPQHF. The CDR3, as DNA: TGTGCCAGTAGTACCTTACCCGGACCGAGCGGCCAGCCCCAGCATTTT.

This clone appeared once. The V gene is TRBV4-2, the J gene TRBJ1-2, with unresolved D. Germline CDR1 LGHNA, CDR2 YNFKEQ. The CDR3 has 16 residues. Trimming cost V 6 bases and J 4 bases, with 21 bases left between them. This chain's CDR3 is CASRGRRARQFYGYTF. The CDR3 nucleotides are TGTGCCAGCAGGGGGAGGAGGGCCCGACAATTCTATGGCTACACCTTC.

DNA of the CDR3: TGTGCCAGCAGTTTAAAACTAGCGGGAACAGATACGCAGTATTTT. The encoded protein is CASSLKLAGTDTQYF. The chain has TRBV28 and TRBJ2-3, with TRBD2 matching over 10 bases. The CDR3 runs 15 residues. Germline V gene lookup returns CDR1 MDHEN and CDR2 SYDVKM. V trimming: 2 bases; J trimming: 3 bases; junction bases outside the gene matches: 2.

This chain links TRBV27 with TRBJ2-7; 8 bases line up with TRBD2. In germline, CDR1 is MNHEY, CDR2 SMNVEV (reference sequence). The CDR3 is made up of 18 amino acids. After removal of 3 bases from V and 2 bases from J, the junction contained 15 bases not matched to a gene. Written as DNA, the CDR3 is TGTGCCAGCAGTTTTGGGCCAGCGGGAGTTTCTAGTCCCTACGAGCAGTACTTC. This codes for CASSFGPAGVSSPYEQYF.

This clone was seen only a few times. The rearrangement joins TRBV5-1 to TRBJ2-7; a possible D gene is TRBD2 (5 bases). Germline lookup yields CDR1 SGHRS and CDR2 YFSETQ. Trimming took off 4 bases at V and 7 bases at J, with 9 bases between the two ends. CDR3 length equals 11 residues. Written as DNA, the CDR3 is TGCGCCAGCAGCCGCACGGGAGAGCAGTACTTC. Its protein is CASSRTGEQYF.